These 2 T cell receptor beta chains share one sample of origin, sequenced in a study of blood T cell repertoires in COVID-19. Using immunoSEQ multiplex PCR, the repertoire was profiled, and TCRdb retains in-frame clones only, with some absent. The data contain under 95,000 clones, roughly 80% of them singletons. The sample comprised peripheral blood. The receptors were gathered from a man aged 50 to 59 with acute or convalescent COVID-19.

For the CDR3, the DNA is TGTGCCAGCAGCCTGACTAGCGGGCAGCCCTACGAGCAGTACTTC. Protein sequence: CASSLTSGQPYEQYF. This chain joins TRBV28 and TRBJ2-7; TRBD2 matches at 10 bases. CDR1 and CDR2 (germline): MDHEN, SYDVKM. V was pared by 6 bases and J by 2 bases, with 7 bases of the junction left unmatched. This CDR3 region has 15 residues.

V gene TRBV7-2 combines with J gene TRBJ1-5; 9 bases agree with TRBD1. From germline, CDR1 is SGHTA and CDR2 FQGNSA. The J segment lost 7 bases and the V segment lost 1 base, leaving 8 bases of the junction unmatched. This CDR3 spans 16 amino acids. Here the CDR3 reads CASSLGGGQGEQPQHF. The CDR3 DNA reads TGTGCCAGCAGCTTAGGAGGGGGACAGGGAGAGCAGCCCCAGCATTTT.